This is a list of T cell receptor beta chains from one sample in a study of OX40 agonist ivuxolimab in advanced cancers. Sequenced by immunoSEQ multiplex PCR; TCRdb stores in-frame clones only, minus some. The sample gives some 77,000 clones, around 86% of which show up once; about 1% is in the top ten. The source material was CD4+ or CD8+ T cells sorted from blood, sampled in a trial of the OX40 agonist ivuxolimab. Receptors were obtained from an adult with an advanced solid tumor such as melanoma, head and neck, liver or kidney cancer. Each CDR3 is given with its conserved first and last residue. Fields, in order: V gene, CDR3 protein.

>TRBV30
CAWSMGINEKLFF
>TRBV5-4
CASSLGYREDNEQYF
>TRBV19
CASTDTWTLYTF
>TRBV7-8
CASSRLQETQYF
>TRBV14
CASSQNANTGELFF
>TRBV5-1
CASSLGAHGTDTQYF
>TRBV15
CATSRAGTSVSYEQYF
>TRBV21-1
CASSKGRQDNSNQPQHF
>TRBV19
CASSTRDRVPNTGELFF
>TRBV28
CASKVSISEKLFF
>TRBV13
CASSFRVLAGTDTQYF
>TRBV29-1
CSVEGQAEAFF
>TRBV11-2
CASSSTGVNTEAFF
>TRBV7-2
CASRTGTRDTGELFF
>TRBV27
CASSLWPPGQHTGELFF
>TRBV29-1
CSVVPEYGTQYF
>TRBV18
CASSPRDQGHTEAFF
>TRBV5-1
CASSLELAGVNEQFF
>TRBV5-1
CASSLDREQAFF
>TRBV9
CASGQPSSYNEQFF
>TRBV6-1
CASSERDYGYTF
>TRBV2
CASSVEREGNTQYF
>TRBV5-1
CASSLEPGLAHEQYF
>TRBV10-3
CAISGVAGPPDTQYF
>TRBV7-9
CASSLAWQAGSPLHF
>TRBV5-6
CASSLGELRWNEQFF
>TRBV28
CASSLWTGGPNYEQYF
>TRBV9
CASSTGPQYREQYF
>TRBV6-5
CASSPSGPYNEQFF
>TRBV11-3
CASSLDKIGGGTGELFF
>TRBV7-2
CASSLLGAQETQYF
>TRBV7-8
CASSPGASTDTQYF
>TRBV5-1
CASSLVSGANVLTF
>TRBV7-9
CASSSTQNTEAFF
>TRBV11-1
CASSRTSGYSYEQYF
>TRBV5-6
CASSIRQEKLFF
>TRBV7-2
CASSLDGTSSYEQYF
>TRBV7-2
CASSSGLAGVFKYYEQYF
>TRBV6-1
CASTTGSSYNEQFF
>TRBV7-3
CASSPFGRTNYGYTF
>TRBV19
CASREGGNTGELFF
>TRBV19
CASSTLDGTRNQPQHF
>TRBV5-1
CASSLGTSGNTIYF
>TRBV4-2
CASSQGQPGGVYGYTF
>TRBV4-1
CASSQEDFSNQPQHF
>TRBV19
CASSIGGIAARNIQYF
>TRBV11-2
CASSTGRRAGANVLTF